This T cell receptor beta chain was documented in a study of vaccination and CD4 T cells after COVID-19. Time point in this sample: late sampling 161 to 241 days after vaccination in three convalescent patients. Sample treatment: approximately 9-day PBMC culture with coronavirus spike peptide pools or control peptides (ViraFEST assay). Cultured CD4+ T cells had their DNA profiled by the Oncomine TCR Beta short-read assay. TCRdb independently ran MiXCR on the PCR reads; one entry per CDR3 protein. The top ten clones hold about 7% of a sample with approximately 24,000 distinct CDR3 sequences, approximately 28% of them seen once. From germline, CDR1 is DFQATT and CDR2 SNEGSKA (reference sequence). V lost 5 bases to trimming and J lost 2 bases, with 15 bases between them. The CDR3 loop spans 14 amino acids. This clonotype was detected a few times. Its antigen is undetermined.

V gene TRBV20-1 combines with J gene TRBJ1-1; possibly TRBD1 for D (5 bases). Sample: CD4+ T cells from blood, cultured in vitro, taken about 7 months after SARS-CoV-2 vaccination. This receptor was obtained from a human donor who had recovered from COVID-19. CDR3 nucleotides: TGCAGTGCTGGCCGGGACGGACCTAACACTGAAGCTTTCTTT. Its translation: CSAGRDGPNTEAFF.